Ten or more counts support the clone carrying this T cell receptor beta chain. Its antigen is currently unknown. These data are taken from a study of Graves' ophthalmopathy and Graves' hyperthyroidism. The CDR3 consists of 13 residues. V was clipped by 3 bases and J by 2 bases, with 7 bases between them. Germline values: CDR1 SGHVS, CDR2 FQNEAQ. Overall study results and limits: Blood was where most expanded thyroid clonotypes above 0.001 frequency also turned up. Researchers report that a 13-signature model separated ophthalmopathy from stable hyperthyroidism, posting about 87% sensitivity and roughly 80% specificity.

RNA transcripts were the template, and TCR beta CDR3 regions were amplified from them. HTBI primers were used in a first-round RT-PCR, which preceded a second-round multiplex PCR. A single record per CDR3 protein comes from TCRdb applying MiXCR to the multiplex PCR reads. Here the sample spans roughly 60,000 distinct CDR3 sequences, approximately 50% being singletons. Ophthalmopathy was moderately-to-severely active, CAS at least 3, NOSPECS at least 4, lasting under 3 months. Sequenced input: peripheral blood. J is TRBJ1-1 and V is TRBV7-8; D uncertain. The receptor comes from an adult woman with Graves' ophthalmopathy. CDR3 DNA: TGTGCCAGCAGCTTTGACTCCAACACTGAAGCTTTCTTT. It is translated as CASSFDSNTEAFF.